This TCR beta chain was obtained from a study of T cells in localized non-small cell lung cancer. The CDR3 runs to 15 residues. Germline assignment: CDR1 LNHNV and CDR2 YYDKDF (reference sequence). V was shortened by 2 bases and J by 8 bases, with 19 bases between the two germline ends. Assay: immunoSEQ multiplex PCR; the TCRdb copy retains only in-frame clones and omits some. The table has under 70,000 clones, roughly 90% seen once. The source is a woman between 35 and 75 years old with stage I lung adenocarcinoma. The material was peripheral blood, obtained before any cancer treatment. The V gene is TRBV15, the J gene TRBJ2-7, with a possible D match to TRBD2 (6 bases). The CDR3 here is CATSRPTLVRGQQYF. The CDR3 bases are TGTGCCACCAGCAGACCTACCCTCGTGCGGGGCCAGCAGTACTTC. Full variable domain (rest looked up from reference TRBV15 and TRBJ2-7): DAMVIQNPRYQVTQFGKPVTLSCSQTLNHNVMYWYQQKSSQAPKLLFHYYDKDFNNEADTPDNFQSRRPNTSFCFLDIRSPGLGDTAMYLCATSRPTLVRGQQYFGPGTRLTVT.